The 3 T cell receptor beta chains below all came from one sample that was sequenced in a study of T cell clones after liver transplantation. Assay used: immunoSEQ multiplex PCR; TCRdb lists only in-frame clones, some missing. Of fewer than 80,000 clones in the sample, 84% were seen once. The sequencing used CD4+ T cells from blood, collected about 50 months after liver transplant. The receptors were gathered from a human patient who received a liver transplant. Some T cells may originate from the graft donor.

This chain uses TRBV28 with TRBJ1-6; tentative D call: TRBD1 (6 bases). Trimming removed 3 bases at V and 5 bases at J, with 11 bases between. CDR3 length: 15 residues. Germline CDR1 reads MDHEN; CDR2 reads SYDVKM. CDR3 protein: CASSLIRGNNSPLHF. Here the CDR3 DNA reads TGTGCCAGCAGTTTGATCAGGGGCAATAATTCACCCCTCCACTTT.

The chain uses TRBV4-1 and TRBJ1-2, with D possibly matching TRBD1 (6 bases). Trimming pared 1 base from V and 2 bases from J, leaving 14 bases between. Germline assignment: CDR1 MGHRA and CDR2 YSYEKL. CDR3 length: 16 residues. DNA of the CDR3: TGCGCCAGCAGCCAAGTAGTGGACAGTCAAAACTATGGCTACACCTTC. Residues: CASSQVVDSQNYGYTF.

The chain is built from TRBV7-2 and TRBJ2-7; 7 bases agree with TRBD2. The CDR3 runs 14 residues. V was pared by 3 bases and J by 0 bases, with 2 bases of the junction left unmatched. From germline, CDR1 is SGHTA and CDR2 FQGNSA. The CDR3 coding sequence is TGTGCCAGCAGCTTGGGGAGGGGCTCCTACGAGCAGTACTTC. It translates to CASSLGRGSYEQYF. The entire variable domain, with the rest obtained from reference TRBV7-2 and TRBJ2-7, is as follows: GAGVSQSPSNKVTEKGKDVELRCDPISGHTALYWYRQSLGQGLEFLIYFQGNSAPDKSGLPSDRFSAERTGGSVSTLTIQRTQQEDSAVYLCASSLGRGSYEQYFGPGTRLTVT.